These 15 T cell receptor beta chains came from one sample sequenced in a study of blood T cell repertoires in COVID-19. Assay used: immunoSEQ multiplex PCR; TCRdb lists only in-frame clones, some missing. The table lists some 150,000 clones, around 84% of them singletons. Input material: peripheral blood. Receptors were obtained from a man aged 65 to 85 with acute or convalescent COVID-19.

J is TRBJ1-2 and V is TRBV6-5, with D maybe TRBD1 (5 bases). V lost 8 bases, J lost 8 bases, and 15 bases lay in between. This CDR3 has 12 amino acids. Germline lookup yields CDR1 MNHEY and CDR2 SVGAGI. CDR3 nucleotide sequence: TGTGCCAGCGGGCAGGGTACACACGGCTACACCTTC. Translated, it gives CASGQGTHGYTF.

The chain couples TRBV7-2 to TRBJ2-1; 8 bases match TRBD1. V gave up 1 base and J gave up 6 bases; unmatched junction bases: 8. Germline loops: CDR1 SGHTA, CDR2 FQGNSA. The CDR3 runs 16 residues. In nucleotides, the CDR3 is TGTGCCAGCAGCTTAGGGACAGGGTATGGGTCCAATGAGCAGTTCTTC. This codes for CASSLGTGYGSNEQFF.

There are a few counts of this clone. V and J are TRBV20-1 and TRBJ2-3, with a tentative D call TRBD2 (8 bases). V was cut by 3 bases and J by 2 bases, with 27 bases left in between. The germline CDR1 and CDR2 sequences are DFQATT and SNEGSKA (reference sequence). CDR3 length: 19 residues. The CDR3 region is CSASGGGTAGTSPTDTQYF. Here the CDR3 DNA reads TGCAGTGCTAGTGGGGGGGGGACAGCCGGGACTAGTCCCACAGATACGCAGTATTTT.

The chain recombines TRBV5-1 with TRBJ1-4; the match to TRBD1 covers 7 bases. The CDR3 spans 17 residues. CDR1 SGHRS and CDR2 YFSETQ come from the germline V gene. The ends lost 5 bases at V and 3 bases at J; junction bases unmatched: 13. CDR3 nucleotide sequence: TGCGCCAGCAGTTTGACGACAGGGACGACATCTAATGAAAAACTGTTTTTT. Translating it yields CASSLTTGTTSNEKLFF.

This chain connects TRBV28 to TRBJ1-2; 11 bases line up with TRBD1. The CDR3 sequence is 15 residues long. J lost 7 bases, V lost 5 bases, and 9 bases had no gene match. Looked up from germline, CDR1 is MDHEN and CDR2 is SYDVKM. The CDR3 loop reads CASSLPDRGRGGYTF. The CDR3 DNA reads TGTGCCAGCAGTCTACCGGACAGGGGGCGGGGTGGCTACACCTTC.

This chain joins TRBV12-3 or TRBV12-4 and TRBJ2-7; D may be TRBD1 (5 bases). V dropped 6 bases and J dropped 9 bases, with 18 bases sitting between them. The CDR3 spans 13 residues. CDR3 sequence: CASSPTGVDRQYF. The CDR3 DNA reads TGTGCCAGCAGCCCTACAGGCGTGGATCGGCAGTACTTC.

This clone was seen only a few times. V gene TRBV6-5 combines with J gene TRBJ1-1; possibly TRBD1 for D (5 bases). V lost 11 bases and J lost 3, with 13 bases in between. This CDR3 is built from 12 residues. The V gene's germline CDR1 is MNHEY and CDR2 SVGAGI. The CDR3 region is CAAGVTYTEAFF. The CDR3 region has the DNA TGTGCCGCGGGGGTGACGTACACTGAAGCTTTCTTT.

CDR3 DNA: TGTGCCAGCTCACCACGGCCCACAGATACGCAGTATTTT. It yields the protein CASSPRPTDTQYF. V is TRBV18 and J is TRBJ2-3, with D unresolved. Germline values: CDR1 KGHSH, CDR2 LQKENI. V was shortened by 1 base and J by 2 bases, with 4 bases between the two germline ends. This CDR3 contains 13 residues.

This chain's CDR3 is CASSFTSGSTDTQYF. CDR3 DNA sequence: TGCGCCAGCAGCTTTACTAGCGGGAGTACAGATACGCAGTATTTT. The V gene is TRBV5-1, the J gene TRBJ2-3; 11 bases align to TRBD2. Germline lookup yields CDR1 SGHRS and CDR2 YFSETQ. This CDR3 has 15 amino acids. Trimming took 2 bases from V and 3 from J; bases not matched to a gene: 2.

V usage is TRBV7-3 and J usage is TRBJ1-2, with a possible D match to TRBD1 (6 bases). This CDR3 has 13 residues. CDR1 SGHTA and CDR2 FQGTGA come from the germline V gene. Trimming took off 3 bases at V and 5 bases at J, with 10 bases between the two ends. CDR3 sequence: CASSFSGEYGYTF. The DNA of the CDR3 is TGTGCCAGCAGCTTCTCAGGGGAGTATGGCTACACCTTC.

This clone was observed a handful of times. Different DNA sequences within this sample yield the same CDR3. The chain uses TRBV10-1 and TRBJ2-7; TRBD1 matches at 11 bases. Germline CDR1 and CDR2: WNHNN and SYGVQD (reference sequence). J gave up 5 bases and V 5 bases, and 2 bases lay outside the gene matches. The CDR3 covers 13 residues. The chain's CDR3 is CASSSGQGDEQYF. CDR3 sequence (DNA): TGCGCCAGCAGTTCGGGACAGGGGGACGAGCAGTACTTC.

The J gene is TRBJ1-4, the V gene TRBV5-1; the D is unclear. V lost 0 bases and J 7 bases, leaving 13 bases between the germline ends. This CDR3 spans 15 amino acids. From germline, CDR1 is SGHRS and CDR2 YFSETQ. The CDR3 DNA follows: TGCGCCAGCAGCTTGGGCGGCAGATCGACTGAAAAACTGTTTTTT. This codes for CASSLGGRSTEKLFF.

The chain has TRBV5-1 and TRBJ1-2, with 9 bases lining up with TRBD1. V shed 1 base and J 4 bases; nucleotides not matched to a gene: 8. Germline V gives CDR1 SGHRS, CDR2 YFSETQ. This CDR3 comprises 16 residues. CDR3 DNA sequence: TGCGCCAGCAGCTTGAGCGGGACAGGGAATAGCTATGGCTACACCTTC. This translates into CASSLSGTGNSYGYTF. Drawing the rest from reference TRBV5-1 and TRBJ1-2, the complete variable domain is KAGVTQTPRYLIKTRGQQVTLSCSPISGHRSVSWYQQTPGQGLQFLFEYFSETQRNKGNFPGRFSGRQFSNSRSEMNVSTLELGDSALYLCASSLSGTGNSYGYTFGSGTRLTVV.

This clone turned up a few times. The gene calls are TRBV28 and TRBJ2-1, with TRBD1 identical over 8 bases. Germline CDR1 is MDHEN and CDR2 is SYDVKM. This CDR3 is 16 amino acids long. J gave up 8 bases and V 4 bases, and 13 bases lay outside the gene matches. This CDR3 is CASSSTRQGRIDEQFF. CDR3 nucleotide sequence: TGTGCCAGCAGTTCCACACGACAGGGGCGAATAGATGAGCAGTTCTTC.

This clone turned up a few times. The rearrangement links TRBV5-5 to TRBJ1-6; D gene uncertain. Germline V lookup: CDR1 SGHKS, CDR2 YYEKEE (reference sequence). Trimming left V 2 bases short and J 14 bases short, with 11 bases between. The length of the CDR3 is 12 residues. The CDR3 sequence: CASSFAGGALHF. CDR3 sequence (DNA): TGTGCCAGCAGCTTTGCCGGCGGGGCCCTCCACTTT.